This is a list of T cell receptor beta chains from one sample in a study of Graves' ophthalmopathy and Graves' hyperthyroidism. TCRdb independently ran MiXCR on the multiplex PCR reads; one entry per CDR3 protein. Of about 230,000 distinct CDR3 sequences detected, less than 55% appear once; the ten largest clones hold around half. The source material was peripheral blood. All receptors come from an adult man with Graves' ophthalmopathy. CDR3s include the opening cysteine and the closing phenylalanine or tryptophan. A D gene is named only where the DNA matches it firmly. The size field is filled for only some rows; it gives once, few, many or a size class.

cdr3_aa: CASSIGDRDRVYEQYF; j_call: TRBJ2-7; d_call: TRBD1; clone_size: few; v_call: TRBV19
cdr3_aa: CASNQNRDRYEAFF; j_call: TRBJ1-1; d_call: TRBD1; clone_size: -; v_call: TRBV19
cdr3_aa: CASSPTPTGDYGYTF; j_call: TRBJ1-2; d_call: TRBD1; clone_size: few; v_call: TRBV6-4
cdr3_aa: CSAPSIRGSEKLFF; j_call: TRBJ1-4; d_call: -; clone_size: -; v_call: TRBV20-1
cdr3_aa: CASSLAGLAGKETQYF; j_call: TRBJ2-5; d_call: TRBD2; clone_size: few; v_call: TRBV7-8
cdr3_aa: CSARDLDDGGIRDQPQHF; j_call: TRBJ1-5; d_call: -; clone_size: -; v_call: TRBV20-1
cdr3_aa: CATGQGEREKLFF; j_call: TRBJ1-4; d_call: TRBD1; clone_size: many; v_call: TRBV10-2
cdr3_aa: CSPSQDRGPNSNQPQHF; j_call: TRBJ1-5; d_call: TRBD1; clone_size: many; v_call: TRBV29-1
cdr3_aa: CASSSQGLSGELFF; j_call: TRBJ2-2; d_call: -; clone_size: few; v_call: TRBV11-2
cdr3_aa: CASGDRAENTEAFF; j_call: TRBJ1-1; d_call: TRBD1; clone_size: -; v_call: TRBV2
cdr3_aa: CATTQDRAGTGELFF; j_call: TRBJ2-2; d_call: TRBD1; clone_size: -; v_call: TRBV24-1
cdr3_aa: CASRLNQPQHF; j_call: TRBJ1-5; d_call: -; clone_size: few; v_call: TRBV2
cdr3_aa: CASSLDHGTGAGYTF; j_call: TRBJ1-2; d_call: TRBD1; clone_size: -; v_call: TRBV7-9
cdr3_aa: CASTPWRDGGNSPLHF; j_call: TRBJ1-6; d_call: -; clone_size: -; v_call: TRBV6-2/TRBV6-3
cdr3_aa: CASSLAGQGAHGELFF; j_call: TRBJ2-2; d_call: TRBD1; clone_size: -; v_call: TRBV5-1
cdr3_aa: CASSLRTTYEQYF; j_call: TRBJ2-7; d_call: -; clone_size: -; v_call: TRBV7-2
cdr3_aa: CASRWDRASETQYF; j_call: TRBJ2-5; d_call: TRBD1; clone_size: once; v_call: TRBV2
cdr3_aa: CASSTLAGYYEQYF; j_call: TRBJ2-7; d_call: TRBD2; clone_size: -; v_call: TRBV11-2
cdr3_aa: CSVEARRGGGGNTIYF; j_call: TRBJ1-3; d_call: -; clone_size: -; v_call: TRBV29-1
cdr3_aa: CASRKYRTGEEQYF; j_call: TRBJ2-7; d_call: -; clone_size: -; v_call: TRBV10-3
cdr3_aa: CASSLGSSGSYEQYF; j_call: TRBJ2-7; d_call: -; clone_size: few; v_call: TRBV7-2
cdr3_aa: CASRRHRVMSTDTQYF; j_call: TRBJ2-3; d_call: -; clone_size: -; v_call: TRBV25-1
cdr3_aa: CASSKDSHKTYEQYF; j_call: TRBJ2-7; d_call: -; clone_size: -; v_call: TRBV11-2
cdr3_aa: CATSRDPGQAGEAFF; j_call: TRBJ1-1; d_call: TRBD1; clone_size: many; v_call: TRBV15
cdr3_aa: CASSQGTGTRYEQYF; j_call: TRBJ2-7; d_call: -; clone_size: -; v_call: TRBV9
cdr3_aa: CASSLEGQAVYGYTF; j_call: TRBJ1-2; d_call: TRBD1; clone_size: -; v_call: TRBV7-9
cdr3_aa: CASSLGSPTEAFF; j_call: TRBJ1-1; d_call: -; clone_size: -; v_call: TRBV7-9
cdr3_aa: CSARDHYEQYF; j_call: TRBJ2-7; d_call: -; clone_size: few; v_call: TRBV20-1
cdr3_aa: CASSRRDRLNTEAFF; j_call: TRBJ1-1; d_call: TRBD1; clone_size: -; v_call: TRBV2
cdr3_aa: CSSPGAGPRETQYF; j_call: TRBJ2-5; d_call: -; clone_size: many; v_call: TRBV20-1
cdr3_aa: CASSLERSSNYGYTF; j_call: TRBJ1-2; d_call: -; clone_size: -; v_call: TRBV9
cdr3_aa: CASSRRDGYEQYF; j_call: TRBJ2-7; d_call: -; clone_size: -; v_call: TRBV5-1
cdr3_aa: CASSESPAANTIYF; j_call: TRBJ1-3; d_call: -; clone_size: few; v_call: TRBV12-3/TRBV12-4
cdr3_aa: CASSTGSATEAFF; j_call: TRBJ1-1; d_call: -; clone_size: -; v_call: TRBV6-4